The 19 T cell receptor beta chains reported below all come from one sample, sequenced in a study of regulatory T cells in long-lasting Graves disease. Regarding time point: newly diagnosed GD, antithyroid drugs for less than 3 months. From RNA extracted from PBMCs, the TCR library was made. TCR beta libraries were built with iRepertoire HTBI primers and Arm-PCR of CDR3 regions. In TCRdb, the multiplex PCR reads were re-called with MiXCR into one record per CDR3 protein. This table holds around 400,000 distinct CDR3 sequences, 15% to 17% found once. The material was peripheral blood mononuclear cells (PBMCs), obtained at new diagnosis, from a patient treated with antithyroid drugs. Receptors originate from a female donor with Graves disease.

In the case of this clonotype: Being one base from a much bigger clone, this may be a read error. The chain combines TRBV16 with TRBJ1-1; D call uncertain. The CDR3 has 14 residues. The germline V gene encodes CDR1 KGHSY and CDR2 FQNENV. The CDR3 nucleotides read TGTGCCAGCAGCCCGGAGGCAGTGAACACTGAAGCTCTCTTT. This encodes CASSPEAVNTEALF.

The chain combines TRBV18 with TRBJ1-4; 7 bases are shared with TRBD1. The germline V gene encodes CDR1 KGHSH and CDR2 LQKENI. The CDR3 has 14 amino acids. The V and J ends lost 4 bases and 8 bases, in that order; junction bases with no gene match: 7. The CDR3 nucleotides read TGTGCCAGCTCACGAAACAGGGGAGGCGAAAAACTGTTTTTT. Translation gives CASSRNRGGEKLFF.

This clonotype was seen repeatedly, ten times or more. The chain's CDR3 is CASSVSETVNSPLHF. For the CDR3, the DNA is TGTGCCAGCAGCGTATCGGAGACAGTTAATTCACCCCTCCACTTT. V and J are TRBV9 and TRBJ1-6; a weak D match, TRBD1 (5 bases). This CDR3 region has 15 residues. V gave up 1 base and J gave up 6 bases, with 11 bases separating them. Germline V CDR1 and CDR2: SGDLS, YYNGEE.

The rearrangement uses TRBV24-1 and TRBJ2-1, with D uncertain. This CDR3 spans 12 amino acids. Germline values: CDR1 KGHDR, CDR2 SFDVKD. Trimming removed 5 bases at V and 7 bases at J, with 8 bases between. CDR3 bases: TGTGCCACCAGTGGGCAGCTGAATGAGCAGTTCTTC. It translates to CATSGQLNEQFF.

This clonotype occurred many times. This chain uses TRBV10-3 with TRBJ1-5, with D possibly TRBD1 on 6 matching bases. The CDR3 is 13 amino acids. V lost 4 bases to trimming and J lost 2 bases, with 6 bases between them. Germline values: CDR1 ENHRY, CDR2 SYGVKD. The CDR3 here is CAISGTGNQPQHF. For the CDR3, the DNA is TGTGCCATCAGTGGGACAGGCAATCAGCCCCAGCATTTT.

This clonotype appeared many times. The CDR3 loop reads CASRDSGPHYGYTF. The CDR3 DNA sequence: TGTGCCAGTAGGGACAGTGGACCCCATTATGGCTACACCTTC. The rearrangement joins TRBV19 to TRBJ1-2; the D gene is possibly TRBD1 (6 bases). Germline-derived CDR1 and CDR2 are LNHDA and SQIVND (reference sequence). The CDR3 runs 14 residues. V gave up 6 bases and J gave up 5 bases, with 16 bases separating them.

Many counts were recorded for this clonotype. The gene calls are TRBV4-1 and TRBJ2-7; 9 nucleotides agree with TRBD2. This CDR3 comprises 16 residues. Germline assignment: CDR1 MGHRA and CDR2 YSYEKL. Trimming cost V 2 bases and J 7 bases; bases outside gene matches: 12. DNA for the CDR3: TGCGCCAGCAGCCAACCTGGCGGGGGGGCTATCGGGGAGCAGTACTTC. It specifies CASSQPGGGAIGEQYF.

At least ten counts were recorded for this clonotype. The chain couples TRBV5-6 to TRBJ2-7; D is undetermined. V was clipped by 0 bases and J by 0 bases, with 13 bases between them. The germline CDR1 and CDR2 sequences are SGHDT and YYEEEE. The CDR3 sequence is 16 residues long. CDR3 in amino acids: CASSLASLRISYEQYF. The CDR3 region has the DNA TGTGCCAGCAGCTTGGCCTCACTAAGGATCTCCTACGAGCAGTACTTC.

Turning to this clonotype: A much larger clonotype is one base distant, so this may be a read error. V is TRBV7-3 and J is TRBJ2-7; 8 bases map to TRBD2. Germline trimming cut 5 bases from V and 2 bases from J; bases unmatched to any gene: 5. The CDR3 has 14 residues. Germline CDR1 is SGHTA and CDR2 is FQGTGA. The CDR3 spells CASSPGGNPYEQYF. In DNA, the CDR3 is TGTGCCAGCAGCCCGGGGGGGAATCCCTACGAGCAGTACTTC.

This clonotype was picked up many times. CDR3 residues: CASSPPGGAPDEQFF. Written as DNA, the CDR3 is TGTGCCAGCTCACCACCAGGCGGGGCCCCCGATGAGCAGTTCTTC. V usage is TRBV18 and J usage is TRBJ2-1; D is perhaps TRBD2 (6 bases). The CDR3 has 15 residues. In germline, CDR1 is KGHSH, CDR2 LQKENI. V gave up 0 bases and J gave up 8 bases, with 14 bases separating them.

This sequence joins TRBV12-5 and TRBJ2-3; D remains unclear. Trimming took off 3 bases at V and 2 bases at J, with 9 bases between the two ends. CDR3 size: 14 residues. Germline CDR1 and CDR2: LGHNT and FRNRAP. CDR3 in amino acids: CASGLGWDTDTQYF. The CDR3, as DNA: TGTGCTAGTGGTTTAGGATGGGACACAGATACGCAGTATTTT.

This clonotype was counted ten times or more. The rearrangement uses TRBV5-1 and TRBJ2-7; maybe TRBD1 (6 bases). Germline CDR1 is SGHRS and CDR2 is YFSETQ. The ends were cut back, 1 base at V and 3 bases at J, with 11 bases in the middle. The CDR3 loop spans 14 amino acids. The CDR3 reads CASSLSGAIYEQYF. The CDR3 nucleotides read TGCGCCAGCAGCTTGTCAGGGGCGATCTACGAGCAGTACTTC. Looking up the rest from reference TRBV5-1 and TRBJ2-7 gives the full variable domain: KAGVTQTPRYLIKTRGQQVTLSCSPISGHRSVSWYQQTPGQGLQFLFEYFSETQRNKGNFPGRFSGRQFSNSRSEMNVSTLELGDSALYLCASSLSGAIYEQYFGPGTRLTVT.

Many counts were recorded for this clonotype. The chain couples TRBV11-1 to TRBJ2-1; TRBD2 matches 10 bases. Looked up from germline, CDR1 is SGHAT and CDR2 is FQDESV (reference sequence). This CDR3 region has 18 residues. V shed 4 bases and J 0 bases; nucleotides not matched to a gene: 9. The DNA of the CDR3 is TGTGCCAGCAGCTCGGGGCCGGGACTAGCGCCCTCCTACAATGAGCAGTTCTTC. This codes for CASSSGPGLAPSYNEQFF.

This clonotype was seen only once. This may be a read error: a much more frequent sequence differs by one nucleotide. This rearrangement joins TRBV30 to TRBJ1-6; unclear D gene. The V gene's germline CDR1 is GTSNPN and CDR2 SVGIG (reference sequence). The ends were cut back, 4 bases at V and 7 bases at J, with 5 bases in the middle. This CDR3 is 11 amino acids long. CDR3: CAWKKNSPLHF. The CDR3 nucleotides read TGTGCCTGGAAAAAAAATTCACCCCTCCACTTT.

This clonotype was counted ten times or more. This chain links TRBV2 with TRBJ2-3; D ambiguous. This CDR3 spans 13 amino acids. CDR1 and CDR2 from the germline V gene are SNHLY and FYNNEI. The V end lost 3 bases, the J end lost 6 bases, and 10 bases lay between the germline ends. CDR3 sequence reads: CASSDVGGDTQYF. For the CDR3, the DNA is TGTGCCAGCAGTGATGTTGGTGGGGATACGCAGTATTTT.

This clonotype was counted at least ten times. The chain recombines TRBV11-2 with TRBJ2-5; D might be TRBD1 (7 bases). The germline V and J ends were trimmed by 5 bases and 0 bases, with 10 bases remaining between them. The CDR3 covers 14 residues. The germline CDR1 and CDR2 sequences are SGHAT and FQNNGV. The CDR3 DNA follows: TGTGCCAGCAGCGGCGGGACAGACCAAGAGACCCAGTACTTC. It encodes CASSGGTDQETQYF.

This clonotype has a count of ten or more. As the CDR3 is not closed by the conserved phenylalanine or tryptophan, this likely results from a read error. The rearrangement uses TRBV11-2 and TRBJ1-2; D remains ambiguous. The CDR3 contains 14 residues. Germline loops: CDR1 SGHAT, CDR2 FQNNGV. V lost 5 bases to trimming and J lost 4 bases, with 14 bases between them. The CDR3 bases are TGTGCCAGCAGCCCAAGAGACGGGAGCTATGGCTACACCCTC. This translates into CASSPRDGSYGYTL.

This clonotype was detected a few times. The V and J genes are TRBV9 and TRBJ1-2; D perhaps matches TRBD1 (6 bases). CDR3 size: 16 residues. Trimming stripped 5 bases from V and 8 bases from J, with 25 bases between. The germline V gene has CDR1 SGDLS and CDR2 YYNGEE. CDR3 region: CASSPRQDSIVGGYTF. The CDR3 nucleotides are TGTGCCAGCAGTCCGAGACAGGATTCTATCGTGGGGGGCTACACCTTC.

At least ten counts were recorded for this clonotype. The V gene is TRBV6-9, the J gene TRBJ2-3; 10 bases line up with TRBD2. The CDR3 contains 19 residues. Germline V gene lookup returns CDR1 MNHGY and CDR2 SVAAGI. The J segment lost 0 bases and the V segment lost 3 bases, leaving 12 bases of the junction unmatched. The CDR3 loop reads CASSYSPSGRGLSTDTQYF. The DNA for the CDR3 is TGTGCCAGCAGTTACTCTCCGAGCGGGAGGGGGTTGAGCACAGATACGCAGTATTTT.